This TCR beta chain was profiled in a study of T cells in Graves' hyperthyroidism and ophthalmopathy. This clonotype was recorded many times. CDR1 and CDR2 (germline): SGHTA, FQGNSA. This CDR3 has 15 residues. The V end lost 5 bases, the J end lost 2 bases, and 14 bases lay between the germline ends. What was amplified from RNA transcripts were TCR beta CDR3 regions. The primer set for the first-round RT-PCR of the TCR CDR3 was HTBI. Each CDR3 protein is one row after TCRdb ran MiXCR on the multiplex PCR reads. This table holds a few hundred thousand distinct CDR3 sequences, roughly 13% found once. This rearrangement joins TRBV7-2 to TRBJ2-3; D might be TRBD2 (6 bases). The sequence derives from a woman aged 18 to 35 with Graves' hyperthyroidism. Specimen: blood. The CDR3 DNA reads as TGTGCCAGCAGCCAGGACTATCAATCCACAGATACGCAGTATTTT. It yields the protein CASSQDYQSTDTQYF.